These T cell receptor beta chains were read from a single sample in a study of early T cells in non-severe SARS-CoV-2 infection. TCRdb passed the 5' RACE reads through MiXCR, listing each CDR3 protein once. The sample gives about 56,000 distinct CDR3 sequences, over 13% of which show up once; over 3.5% is in the top ten. The source material was whole blood, sampled at baseline. The receptors come from an adult who was a healthcare worker with PCR-confirmed SARS-CoV-2 infection or an uninfected control (not recorded which). Both conserved end residues are part of each CDR3. Each record gives: V gene, J gene, CDR3 protein.

V gene: TRBV4-2
J gene: TRBJ2-1
CDR3 protein: CASSPDEAGPSQFF

V gene: TRBV28
J gene: TRBJ2-6
CDR3 protein: CASSSPFGANVLTF

V gene: TRBV2
J gene: TRBJ1-5
CDR3 protein: CAASGTNQPQHF

V gene: TRBV25-1
J gene: TRBJ2-1
CDR3 protein: CASSARDPTWGQFF

V gene: TRBV21-1
J gene: TRBJ2-1
CDR3 protein: CASSKAGQGSYNEQFF

V gene: TRBV6-5
J gene: TRBJ2-7
CDR3 protein: CASRPNYYEQYF

V gene: TRBV2
J gene: TRBJ2-3
CDR3 protein: CASSTSGSVSDTQYF

V gene: TRBV10-1
J gene: TRBJ2-1
CDR3 protein: CASSDQNGQFF

V gene: TRBV27
J gene: TRBJ2-7
CDR3 protein: CASSSGTLAREQYF

V gene: TRBV11-2
J gene: TRBJ2-7
CDR3 protein: CASSYDRAYEQYF

V gene: TRBV7-3
J gene: TRBJ2-7
CDR3 protein: CASSPGEGRAFEQYF

V gene: TRBV29-1
J gene: TRBJ2-1
CDR3 protein: CSVDAGLAGNEQFF

V gene: TRBV3-1
J gene: TRBJ2-6
CDR3 protein: CASSLTASGANVLTF

V gene: TRBV18
J gene: TRBJ1-5
CDR3 protein: CASSPPRQGPSQPQHF

V gene: TRBV6-6
J gene: TRBJ2-7
CDR3 protein: CASSYPQRGEDEQYF

V gene: TRBV3-1
J gene: TRBJ2-3
CDR3 protein: CASSQESGLRTDTQYF

V gene: TRBV5-5
J gene: TRBJ1-2
CDR3 protein: CASSLGDREYGYTF

V gene: TRBV12-3/TRBV12-4
J gene: TRBJ2-7
CDR3 protein: CASSLSSTYEQYF

V gene: TRBV7-8
J gene: TRBJ2-3
CDR3 protein: CASSLGGTGEDTQYF

V gene: TRBV4-2
J gene: TRBJ2-7
CDR3 protein: CASSQGTSGTYEQYF

V gene: TRBV12-3/TRBV12-4
J gene: TRBJ2-1
CDR3 protein: CASSLRENNEQFF

V gene: TRBV29-1
J gene: TRBJ1-2
CDR3 protein: CSVGLGPPNYGYTF

V gene: TRBV6-6
J gene: TRBJ2-2
CDR3 protein: CASSRPGQGMQGELFF

V gene: TRBV5-4
J gene: TRBJ2-7
CDR3 protein: CASSPGVSYEQYF

V gene: TRBV29-1
J gene: TRBJ2-7
CDR3 protein: CSVETSGDSYEQYF

V gene: TRBV7-8
J gene: TRBJ2-7
CDR3 protein: CASSLTAVFGYEQYF

V gene: TRBV25-1
J gene: TRBJ2-4
CDR3 protein: CASSDQGATKNIQYF

V gene: TRBV5-1
J gene: TRBJ2-3
CDR3 protein: CASSLDHYTDTQYF

V gene: TRBV5-1
J gene: TRBJ2-2
CDR3 protein: CASSLASNPNGGELFF

V gene: TRBV18
J gene: TRBJ2-7
CDR3 protein: CASGSSRGIGGEQYF

V gene: TRBV28
J gene: TRBJ2-2
CDR3 protein: CASSRPGENTGELFF

V gene: TRBV7-9
J gene: TRBJ2-2
CDR3 protein: CASSRGTGELFF

V gene: TRBV4-1
J gene: TRBJ1-5
CDR3 protein: CASSQVIHQPQHF

V gene: TRBV7-9
J gene: TRBJ1-5
CDR3 protein: CASSRQDGNQPQHF

V gene: TRBV7-9
J gene: TRBJ2-2
CDR3 protein: CASSPPHRDTPLGTGELFF

V gene: TRBV27
J gene: TRBJ2-3
CDR3 protein: CASSHTSGDTDTQYF

V gene: TRBV7-6
J gene: TRBJ2-7
CDR3 protein: CASSLEGVYEQYF

V gene: TRBV7-2
J gene: TRBJ1-1
CDR3 protein: CASSQPTAWLGIAFF

V gene: TRBV18
J gene: TRBJ1-5
CDR3 protein: CASSPVDSNQPQHF

V gene: TRBV7-9
J gene: TRBJ2-1
CDR3 protein: CASSNPLSYNEQFF

V gene: TRBV5-4
J gene: TRBJ2-1
CDR3 protein: CASSQEQGWTEQFF

V gene: TRBV7-6
J gene: TRBJ2-7
CDR3 protein: CASSLTTGEESEQYF

V gene: TRBV20-1
J gene: TRBJ2-7
CDR3 protein: CSARDTQGLSYEQYF

V gene: TRBV29-1
J gene: TRBJ2-3
CDR3 protein: CSVDGPTDTQYF

V gene: TRBV7-9
J gene: TRBJ2-1
CDR3 protein: CASSLAREINEQFF

V gene: TRBV29-1
J gene: TRBJ2-1
CDR3 protein: CSVDRQGHIEQFF

V gene: TRBV13
J gene: TRBJ2-1
CDR3 protein: CASSLTGEGYNEQFF

V gene: TRBV5-1
J gene: TRBJ2-1
CDR3 protein: CASSLEDSTYNEQFF

V gene: TRBV30
J gene: TRBJ2-7
CDR3 protein: CAWDLTGPAGSSYEQYF

V gene: TRBV5-1
J gene: TRBJ2-7
CDR3 protein: CASSRGDRAYEQYF

V gene: TRBV3-1
J gene: TRBJ2-1
CDR3 protein: CASSQVSGGVRIEQFF